This T cell receptor beta chain was documented in a study of blood T cell repertoires in COVID-19. Across the whole study: In each case, the material was cDNA or gDNA derived from T cells, B-cell-depleted T cells, or PBMCs.

Measured with immunoSEQ multiplex PCR; TCRdb has only the in-frame clones, and not every one. The table includes hundreds of thousands of clones, about 88% detected once. The CDR3 totals 15 residues. In germline, CDR1 is MRHNA, CDR2 SNTAGT. Trimming cost V 3 bases and J 2 bases; bases outside gene matches: 1. Cohorts were based on clinical histories the participants reported. A PCR-confirmed or clinician-diagnosed COVID-19 case had contacted exposed participants within 2 weeks of entry. This TCR was recovered from a woman aged 18-30 years who had been exposed to COVID-19. Material: PBMCs or T cells enriched from blood (not recorded which). This chain uses TRBV6-4 with TRBJ2-5; the match to TRBD2 covers 12 bases. This CDR3 reads CASSETSGGQETQYF. As DNA, the CDR3 is TGTGCCAGCAGTGAAACTAGCGGGGGGCAAGAGACCCAGTACTTC.